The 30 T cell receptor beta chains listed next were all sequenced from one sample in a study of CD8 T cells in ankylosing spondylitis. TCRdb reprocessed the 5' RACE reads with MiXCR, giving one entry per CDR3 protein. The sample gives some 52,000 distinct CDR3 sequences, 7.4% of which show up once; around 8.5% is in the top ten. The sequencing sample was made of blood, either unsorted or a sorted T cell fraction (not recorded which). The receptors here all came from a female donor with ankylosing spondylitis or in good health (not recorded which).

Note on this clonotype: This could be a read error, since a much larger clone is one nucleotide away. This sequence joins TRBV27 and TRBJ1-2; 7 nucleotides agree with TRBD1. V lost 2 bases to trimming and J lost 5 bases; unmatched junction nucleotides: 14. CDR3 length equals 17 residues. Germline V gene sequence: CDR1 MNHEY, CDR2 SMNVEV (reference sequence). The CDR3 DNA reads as TGTGCCAGCAGTTTAGCCGGGACAGCTGAAGGCATTTATGGCTACACCTTC. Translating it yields CASSLAGTAEGIYGYTF.

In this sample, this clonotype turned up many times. The CDR3 spells CASSSLRGRTGNYGYTF. CDR3 bases: TGTGCCAGCAGCTCACTTCGAGGCCGGACAGGGAACTATGGCTACACCTTC. V usage is TRBV7-9 and J usage is TRBJ1-2; 8 bases fit TRBD1. This CDR3 region has 17 residues. The germline gives CDR1 SEHNR, CDR2 FQNEAQ (reference sequence). Unmatched junction bases numbered 12, after V lost 4 bases and J lost 2 bases.

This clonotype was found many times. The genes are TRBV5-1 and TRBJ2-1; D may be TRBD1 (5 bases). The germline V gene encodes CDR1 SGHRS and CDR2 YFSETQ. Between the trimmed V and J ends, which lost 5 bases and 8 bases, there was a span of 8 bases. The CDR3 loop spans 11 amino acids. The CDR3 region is CASSLGHEQFF. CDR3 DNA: TGCGCCAGCAGTCTGGGGCATGAGCAGTTCTTC.

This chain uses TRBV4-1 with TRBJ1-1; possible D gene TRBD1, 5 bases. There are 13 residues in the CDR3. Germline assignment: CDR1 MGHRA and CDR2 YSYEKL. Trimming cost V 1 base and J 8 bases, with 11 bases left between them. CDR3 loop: CASSQVAGPEAFF. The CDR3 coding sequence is TGCGCCAGCAGCCAAGTCGCAGGGCCGGAAGCTTTCTTT.

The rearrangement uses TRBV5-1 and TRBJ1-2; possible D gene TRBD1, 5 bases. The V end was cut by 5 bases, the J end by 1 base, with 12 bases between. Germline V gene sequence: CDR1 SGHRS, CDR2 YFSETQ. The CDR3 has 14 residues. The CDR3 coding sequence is TGCGCCAGCAGGCCTGACGGGGGTAACTATGGCTACACCTTC. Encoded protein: CASRPDGGNYGYTF.

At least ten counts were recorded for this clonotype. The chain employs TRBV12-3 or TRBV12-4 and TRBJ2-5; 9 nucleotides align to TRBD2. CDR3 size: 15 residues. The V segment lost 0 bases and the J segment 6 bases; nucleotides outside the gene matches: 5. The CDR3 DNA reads TGTGCCAGCAGTTTAGCGGCGGGGGGGCCAAAGACCCAGTACTTC. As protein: CASSLAAGGPKTQYF.

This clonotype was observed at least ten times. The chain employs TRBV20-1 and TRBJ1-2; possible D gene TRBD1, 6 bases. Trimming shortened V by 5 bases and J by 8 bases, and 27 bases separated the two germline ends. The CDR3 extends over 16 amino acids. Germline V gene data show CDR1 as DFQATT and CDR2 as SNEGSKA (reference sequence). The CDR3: CSALPPGARARGGYTF. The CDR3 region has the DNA TGCAGTGCTCTCCCCCCAGGGGCCAGGGCGAGGGGAGGCTACACCTTC.

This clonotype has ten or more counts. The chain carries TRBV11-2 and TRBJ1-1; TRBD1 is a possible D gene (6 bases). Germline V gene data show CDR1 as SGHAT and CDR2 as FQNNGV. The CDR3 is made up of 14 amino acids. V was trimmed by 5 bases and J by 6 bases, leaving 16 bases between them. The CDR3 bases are TGTGCCAGCAGCCGCGAAAACAGGGTCGCTGAAGCTTTCTTT. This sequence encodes CASSRENRVAEAFF.

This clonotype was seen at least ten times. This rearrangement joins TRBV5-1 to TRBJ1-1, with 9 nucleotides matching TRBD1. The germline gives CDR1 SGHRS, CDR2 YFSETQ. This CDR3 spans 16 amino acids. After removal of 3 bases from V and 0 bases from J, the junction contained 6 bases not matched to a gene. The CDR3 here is CASSWTGTGMNTEAFF. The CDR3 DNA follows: TGCGCCAGCAGCTGGACCGGGACAGGGATGAACACTGAAGCTTTCTTT.

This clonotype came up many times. CDR3 amino acids: CASSLWAMNTEAFF. The CDR3 DNA reads TGCGCCAGCAGCTTGTGGGCTATGAACACTGAAGCTTTCTTT. The gene calls are TRBV5-1 and TRBJ1-1; D remains unclear. The CDR3 consists of 14 residues. Germline V gene data show CDR1 as SGHRS and CDR2 as YFSETQ. The V gene lost 1 base and the J gene lost 0 bases, with 7 bases spanning the gap.

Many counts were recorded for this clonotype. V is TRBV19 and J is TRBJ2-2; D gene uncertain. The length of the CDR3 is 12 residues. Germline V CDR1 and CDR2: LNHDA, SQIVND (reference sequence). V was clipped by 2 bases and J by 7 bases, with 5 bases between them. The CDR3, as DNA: TGTGCCAGTAGTATACTGGGCGGGGAGCTGTTTTTT. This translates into CASSILGGELFF.

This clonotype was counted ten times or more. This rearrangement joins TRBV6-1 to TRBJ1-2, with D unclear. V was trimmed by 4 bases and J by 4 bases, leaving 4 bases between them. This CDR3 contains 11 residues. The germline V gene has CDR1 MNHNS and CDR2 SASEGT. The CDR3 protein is CASSAVYGYTF. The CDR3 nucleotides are TGTGCCAGCAGTGCTGTCTATGGCTACACCTTC.

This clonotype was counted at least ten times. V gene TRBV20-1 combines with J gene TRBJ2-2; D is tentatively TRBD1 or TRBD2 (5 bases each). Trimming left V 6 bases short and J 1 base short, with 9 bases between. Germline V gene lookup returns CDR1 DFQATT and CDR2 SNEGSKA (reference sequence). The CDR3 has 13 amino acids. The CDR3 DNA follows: TGCAGTGCCGGGGCTAGGAACACCGGGGAGCTGTTTTTT. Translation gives CSAGARNTGELFF.

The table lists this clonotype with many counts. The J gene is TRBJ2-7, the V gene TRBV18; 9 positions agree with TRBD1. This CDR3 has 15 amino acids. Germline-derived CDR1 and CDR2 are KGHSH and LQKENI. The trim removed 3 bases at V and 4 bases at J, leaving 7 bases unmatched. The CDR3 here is CASSPGTGKVYEQYF. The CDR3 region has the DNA TGTGCCAGCTCACCGGGGACAGGGAAGGTTTACGAGCAGTACTTC. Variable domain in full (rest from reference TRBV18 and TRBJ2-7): NAGVMQNPRHLVRRRGQEARLRCSPMKGHSHVYWYRQLPEEGLKFMVYLQKENIIDESGMPKERFSAEFPKEGPSILRIQQVVRGDSAAYFCASSPGTGKVYEQYFGPGTRLTVT.

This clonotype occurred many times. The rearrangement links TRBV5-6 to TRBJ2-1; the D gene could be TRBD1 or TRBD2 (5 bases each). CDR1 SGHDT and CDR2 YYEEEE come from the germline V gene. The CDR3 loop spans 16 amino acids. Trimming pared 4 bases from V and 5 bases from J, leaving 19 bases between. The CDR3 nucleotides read TGTGCCAGCAGCGCAGGACTGGGGCAGACAGACAATGAGCAGTTCTTC. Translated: CASSAGLGQTDNEQFF.

The CDR3 sequence is CSAREDQGAYNEQFF. CDR3 DNA sequence: TGCAGTGCCCGAGAGGATCAGGGAGCCTACAATGAGCAGTTCTTC. J is TRBJ2-1 and V is TRBV20-1; possibly TRBD1 or TRBD2 for D (5 bases each). The CDR3 spans 15 residues. CDR1 is DFQATT and CDR2 is SNEGSKA in the germline V gene (reference sequence). Trimming pared 6 bases from V and 2 bases from J, leaving 17 bases between.

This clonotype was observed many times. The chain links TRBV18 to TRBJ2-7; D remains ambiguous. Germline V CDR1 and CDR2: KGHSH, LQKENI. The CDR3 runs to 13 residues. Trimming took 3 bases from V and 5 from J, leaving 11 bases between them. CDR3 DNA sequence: TGTGCCAGCTCACCGACGGCTGTTCACGAGCAGTACTTC. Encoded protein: CASSPTAVHEQYF.

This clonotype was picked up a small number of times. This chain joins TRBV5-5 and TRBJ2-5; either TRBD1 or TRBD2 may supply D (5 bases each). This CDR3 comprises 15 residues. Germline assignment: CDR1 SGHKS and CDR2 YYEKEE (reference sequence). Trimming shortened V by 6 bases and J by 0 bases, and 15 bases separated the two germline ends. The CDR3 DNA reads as TGTGCCAGCAAGTCGACGGGGACGTACCAAGAGACCCAGTACTTC. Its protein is CASKSTGTYQETQYF.

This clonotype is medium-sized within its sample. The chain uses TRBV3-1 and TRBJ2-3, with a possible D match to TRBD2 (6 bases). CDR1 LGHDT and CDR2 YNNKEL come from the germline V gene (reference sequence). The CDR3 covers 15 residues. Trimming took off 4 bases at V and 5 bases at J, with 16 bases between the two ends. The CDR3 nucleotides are TGTGCCAGCAGCCCGCGGCGCGGGCGGGAAGATACGCAGTATTTT. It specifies CASSPRRGREDTQYF.

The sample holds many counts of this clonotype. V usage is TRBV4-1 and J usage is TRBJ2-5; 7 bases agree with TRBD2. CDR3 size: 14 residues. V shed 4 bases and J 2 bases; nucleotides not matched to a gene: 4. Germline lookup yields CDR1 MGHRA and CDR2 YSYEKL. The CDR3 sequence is CASSPSGEQETQYF. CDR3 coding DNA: TGCGCCAGCAGCCCGAGCGGGGAACAAGAGACCCAGTACTTC.

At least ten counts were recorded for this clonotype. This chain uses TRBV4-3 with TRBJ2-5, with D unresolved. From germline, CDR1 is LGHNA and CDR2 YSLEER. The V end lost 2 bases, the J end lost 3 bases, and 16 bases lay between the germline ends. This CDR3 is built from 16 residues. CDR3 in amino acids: CASSQKCASHEETQYF. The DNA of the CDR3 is TGCGCCAGCAGCCAAAAGTGCGCTAGTCATGAAGAGACCCAGTACTTC.

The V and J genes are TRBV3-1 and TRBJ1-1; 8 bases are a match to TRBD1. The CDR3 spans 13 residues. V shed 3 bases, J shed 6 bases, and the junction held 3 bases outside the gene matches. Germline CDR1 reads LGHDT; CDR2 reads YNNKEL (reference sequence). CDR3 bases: TGTGCCAGCAGCCACGGACAGGGCGCTGAAGCTTTCTTT. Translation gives CASSHGQGAEAFF.

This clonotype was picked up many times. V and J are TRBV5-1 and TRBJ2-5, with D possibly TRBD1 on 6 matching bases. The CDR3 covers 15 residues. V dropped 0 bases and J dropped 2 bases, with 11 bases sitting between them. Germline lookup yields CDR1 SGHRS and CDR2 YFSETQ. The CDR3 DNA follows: TGCGCCAGCAGCTTGGCCCCCGACAGGCAAGAGACCCAGTACTTC. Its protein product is CASSLAPDRQETQYF.

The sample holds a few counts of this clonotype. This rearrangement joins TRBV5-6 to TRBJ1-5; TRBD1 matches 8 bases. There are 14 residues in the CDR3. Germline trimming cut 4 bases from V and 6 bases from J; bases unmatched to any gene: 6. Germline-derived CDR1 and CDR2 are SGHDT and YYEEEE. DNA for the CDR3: TGTGCCAGCAGCAAAGACAGGGGAGTTCAGCCCCAGCATTTT. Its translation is CASSKDRGVQPQHF.

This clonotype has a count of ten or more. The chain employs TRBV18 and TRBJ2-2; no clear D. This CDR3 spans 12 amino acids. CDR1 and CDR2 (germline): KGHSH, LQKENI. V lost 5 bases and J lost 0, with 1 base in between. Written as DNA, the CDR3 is TGTGCCAGCTCAACGAACACCGGGGAGCTGTTTTTT. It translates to CASSTNTGELFF.

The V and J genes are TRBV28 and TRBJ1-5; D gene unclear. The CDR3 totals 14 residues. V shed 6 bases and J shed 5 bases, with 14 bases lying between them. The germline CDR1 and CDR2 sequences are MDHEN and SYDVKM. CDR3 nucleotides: TGTGCCAGCAGCCCCGGCAGCGAATATCAGCCCCAGCATTTT. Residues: CASSPGSEYQPQHF. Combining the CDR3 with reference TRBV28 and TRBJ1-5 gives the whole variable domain DVKVTQSSRYLVKRTGEKVFLECVQDMDHENMFWYRQDPGLGLRLIYFSYDVKMKEKGDIPEGYSVSREKKERFSLILESASTNQTSMYLCASSPGSEYQPQHFGDGTRLSIL.

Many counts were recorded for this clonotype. CDR3 DNA sequence: TGTGCCAGCAGTTCGAGGGGGCAGACAACTGAAGCTTTCTTT. The encoded protein is CASSSRGQTTEAFF. V gene TRBV28 combines with J gene TRBJ1-1; 7 bases match TRBD1. This CDR3 has 14 amino acids. J lost 5 bases, V lost 4 bases, and 7 bases had no gene match. The germline V gene has CDR1 MDHEN and CDR2 SYDVKM.

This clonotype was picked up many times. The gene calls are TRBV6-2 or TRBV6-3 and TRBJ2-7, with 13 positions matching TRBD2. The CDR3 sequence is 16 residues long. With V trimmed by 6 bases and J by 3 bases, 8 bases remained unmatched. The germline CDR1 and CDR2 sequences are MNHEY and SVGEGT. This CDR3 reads CASSLGLAGNYYEQYV. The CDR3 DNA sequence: TGTGCCAGCAGCTTGGGACTAGCGGGGAATTACTACGAGCAGTACGTC.

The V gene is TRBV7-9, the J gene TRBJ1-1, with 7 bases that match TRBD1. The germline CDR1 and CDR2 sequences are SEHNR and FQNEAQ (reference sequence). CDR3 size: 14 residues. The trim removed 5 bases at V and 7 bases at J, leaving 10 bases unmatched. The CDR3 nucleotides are TGTGCCAGCAGCGCCTTGACAGGGAGCCTTGAAGCTTTCTTT. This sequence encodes CASSALTGSLEAFF.

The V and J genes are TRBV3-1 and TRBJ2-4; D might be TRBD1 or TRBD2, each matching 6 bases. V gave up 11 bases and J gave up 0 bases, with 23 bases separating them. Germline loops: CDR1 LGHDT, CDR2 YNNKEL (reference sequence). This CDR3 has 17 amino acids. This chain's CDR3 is CACCQGVGGIAKNIQYF. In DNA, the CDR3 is TGTGCCTGCTGCCAAGGGGTCGGGGGCATAGCCAAAAACATTCAGTACTTC.